These T cell receptor beta chains were read from a single sample in a study of beta chain features in type 1 diabetes. TCRdb's copy holds only in-frame clones and misses some; the assay was immunoSEQ multiplex PCR. This sample has approximately 150,000 clones, with 13% found just once. The specimen sequenced was central memory CD4+ T cells from blood. These receptors all stem from a man aged 18 to 30 with type 1 diabetes. Both conserved end residues are part of each CDR3. Some rows have no size entry. The others give once, few or many, or a class for an expanded clone.

size | V | CDR3
few | TRBV25-1 | CASSEDTGTNSPLHF
few | TRBV29-1 | CSVLGQGGGDEQFF
few | TRBV5-6 | CASSDSGVAGETQYF
few | TRBV19 | CASSIRPETQYF
NA | TRBV10-3 | CASLPNTFVNYEQYF
few | TRBV7-3 | CASSPQDATEAFF
NA | TRBV7-9 | CASSLGSGGDTQYF
NA | TRBV7-2 | CASSRGQLSSPLHF
few | TRBV19 | CASSLEETQYF
many | TRBV7-9 | CASNQGASSYNEQFF
few | TRBV11-2 | CASSLGQAIGELFF
few | TRBV6-1 | CASSVLAGTDTQYF
many | TRBV13 | CASSPRHGGNEKLFF
NA | TRBV5-4 | CASSLSGAGNTIYF
NA | TRBV4-1 | CASSQVVGTYEQYF
few | TRBV30 | CAWSSGLLSSGNTIYF
NA | TRBV29-1 | CSVGSGATYEQYF
NA | TRBV18 | CASSPQTRDTQYF
once | TRBV9 | CASSLTGAGSYNEQFF
NA | TRBV7-2 | CASSFGGRVDEQFF
once | TRBV5-1 | CASSPREARAETQYF
NA | TRBV4-2 | CASSPSARGENEQFF
once | TRBV5-1 | CASSPGGSHELSGNTIYF
NA | TRBV4-2 | CASRGLGDTDTQYF
NA | TRBV30 | CAWSVQGTEAFF
NA | TRBV5-1 | CASSLEAGVNSPLHF
many | TRBV7-9 | CASSFTGGRSTDTQYF
NA | TRBV7-2 | CASRRAQGAAGELFF
few | TRBV4-1 | CASSQGDRADRQYF
NA | TRBV5-1 | CASSLVAAQETQYF
few | TRBV6-5 | CASSYSWDRGTYEQYF
NA | TRBV2 | CASSVDNSYEQYF
NA | TRBV7-9 | CASSSSGGGYGYTF
few | TRBV5-4 | CASSLDRDYEQYF
NA | TRBV6-1 | CASYTQDMGAEAFF
few | TRBV4-1 | CASSQEWAGLGREQYF
NA | TRBV5-1 | CASSSQTTDTQYF
few | TRBV28 | CASSWGVHEQYF
NA | TRBV19 | CASRTPGALGNYGYTF
few | TRBV28 | CASIKAGGFNEQFF
NA | TRBV29-1 | CSVHRAGGYNEQFF
NA | TRBV6-5 | CASRTDRNEKLFF
few | TRBV9 | CASSVQGAVDTQYF
NA | TRBV7-6 | CASSLAGSRTDTQYF
many | TRBV6-5 | CASSEGADTQYF
NA | TRBV2 | CASRRPGTSIYNEQFF
many | TRBV29-1 | CSVDAGAFSGNTIYF
NA | TRBV10-2 | CASRAGSNQPQHF
few | TRBV6-5 | CASSSEANIQYF
NA | TRBV6-1 | CASTPLGARNEKLFF
few | TRBV5-4 | CASSLGLTGSSYNEQFF
few | TRBV6-5 | CASRTGGYNSPLHF
NA | TRBV5-6 | CASSEGTVQETQYF
NA | TRBV29-1 | CSVEVLGYEQYF
NA | TRBV30 | CAWSGGAGQPQHF